This TCR beta chain was documented in a study of blood T cell repertoires in COVID-19. Study context: COVID-19 samples, acute and convalescent, were from the United States, Italy and Spain.

Either two negative PCRs, clearance, or symptom resolution qualified Cohort 3 donors as recovered. This CDR3 has 16 residues. V was clipped by 2 bases and J by 1 base, with 14 bases between them. CDR1 is LGHDT and CDR2 is YNNKEL in the germline V gene (reference sequence). TCRdb's table, derived via immunoSEQ multiplex PCR, lists solely in-frame clones and lacks some. The sample includes some 320,000 clones, more than 75% of them seen just once. The chain links TRBV3-1 (or the pseudogene TRBV3-2) to TRBJ1-1; the D gene is possibly TRBD1 (5 bases). The sequenced material came from PBMCs or T cells enriched from blood (not recorded which). The receptor comes from a man in his sixties who had recovered from COVID-19. The CDR3 nucleotides read TGTGCCAGCAGCCAATCCTTCGGACACACGAACACTGAAGCTTTCTTT. Translation: CASSQSFGHTNTEAFF.